Described below is a single T cell receptor (beta chain) sequence and its context. Its target is not known. Just one base apart from a much larger clone, this may be a read error. This sample stems from a study of identical twins. This CDR3 contains 15 residues. Trimming at V came to 8 bases and at J to 8 bases, leaving 17 bases not matched to a gene. From the 5' RACE reads, TCRdb called clonotypes with MiXCR, one entry per CDR3 protein. The sample lists 1.5 million or so distinct CDR3 sequences, about 30% occurring once. Study conclusions and caveats: Recombination models fit unrelated individuals' TCR alpha sharing but underestimated twins'.

Specimen: cord blood. The clonotype was recovered from a newborn girl in good health. The chain joins TRBV12-3 or TRBV12-4 to TRBJ1-2; TRBD1 matches 7 bases. CDR3 in DNA: TGTGCCAGCCATTCCCAGGGGGTTCGGATTGGCGGCTACACCTTC. Translating gives CASHSQGVRIGGYTF.